The sequence of this T cell receptor (beta chain) was determined in a study of shared clonotypes between healthy human individuals. It was at deep level that the assay was run. The authors sequenced unsorted PBMC DNA on ten immunoSEQ deep assay plates. The data were produced by immunoSEQ multiplex PCR, yet TCRdb's version contains in-frame clones alone and is incomplete. The sample shows about 500,000 clones, roughly three quarters of them seen only once. There were only Caucasian adults among the donors, and all lived in Nashville, Tennessee. Trimming cost V 4 bases and J 4 bases, with 9 bases left between them. The CDR3 contains 12 residues. Germline CDR1 reads SGHRS; CDR2 reads YFSETQ.

The sequence was collected from a woman aged 35 to 49 in good health. Some clones in this sample may be carry-over from other donors' samples. The specimen was PBMCs. V usage is TRBV5-1 and J usage is TRBJ2-7, with a weak D call TRBD1 (5 bases). In nucleotides, the CDR3 is TGCGCCAGCAGCGAACAGGAGTACGAGCAGTACTTC. Translated: CASSEQEYEQYF.